The source of this T cell receptor (beta chain) is a study of OX40 agonist ivuxolimab in advanced cancers. In the study overall: Ivuxolimab, an agonistic anti-OX40 (CD134) antibody, was given to patients. Patients in the trial were receiving intravenous ivuxolimab every 2 weeks, at doses of 0.01 to 10 mg/kg. Findings of the study overall: Relatively little clonal expansion, among the lowest observed, appeared in partial responders at 0.1-3.0 mg/kg. Also showing low normalized T-cell clonal expansion were some of the nonresponders.

V gave up 2 bases and J gave up 13 bases; unmatched junction bases: 24. Germline assignment: CDR1 SGDLS and CDR2 YYNGEE. The CDR3 covers 19 residues. With respect to this clone: The antigen remains unidentified.

The protocol was immunoSEQ multiplex PCR, while the TCRdb copy is restricted to in-frame clones and leaves out a portion. The profile covers fewer than 95,000 clones, with roughly nine tenths appearing a single time and about 3% taken by the ten largest. This receptor was obtained from an adult with an advanced solid tumor such as melanoma, head and neck, liver or kidney cancer. This specimen was CD4+ or CD8+ T cells sorted from blood, taken in a trial of the OX40 agonist ivuxolimab. This chain links TRBV9 with TRBJ2-1, with 10 bases identical to TRBD2. Written as DNA, the CDR3 is TGTGCCAGCAGCGTCTCCCCCGCGGAGGCTAGCGGGAGCCCCTCGAAACAGTTCTTC. This gives the protein CASSVSPAEASGSPSKQFF.